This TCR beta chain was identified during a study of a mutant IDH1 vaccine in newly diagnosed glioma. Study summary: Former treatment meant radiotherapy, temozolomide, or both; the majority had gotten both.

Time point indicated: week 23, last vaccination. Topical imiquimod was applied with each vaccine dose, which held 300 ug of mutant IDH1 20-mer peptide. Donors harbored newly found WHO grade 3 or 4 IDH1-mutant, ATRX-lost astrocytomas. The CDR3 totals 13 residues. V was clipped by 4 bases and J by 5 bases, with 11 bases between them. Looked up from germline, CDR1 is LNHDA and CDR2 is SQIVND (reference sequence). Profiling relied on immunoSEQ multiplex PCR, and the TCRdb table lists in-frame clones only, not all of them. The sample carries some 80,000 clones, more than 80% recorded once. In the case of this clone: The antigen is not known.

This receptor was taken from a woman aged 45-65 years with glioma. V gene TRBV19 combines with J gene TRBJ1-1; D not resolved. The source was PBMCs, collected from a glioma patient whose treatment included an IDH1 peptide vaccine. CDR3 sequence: CASSKTETTEAFF. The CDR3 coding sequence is TGTGCCAGTAGTAAGACCGAAACAACTGAAGCTTTCTTT.